One sample yielded the 12 T cell receptor beta chains listed below, sequenced in a study of regulatory T cells in long-lasting Graves disease. Time point in this sample: newly diagnosed GD, antithyroid drugs for less than 3 months. From RNA extracted from PBMCs, the TCR library was made. Sequencing libraries for TCR beta were prepared with iRepertoire HTBI primers and Arm-PCR of CDR3 regions. Using its own MiXCR run on the multiplex PCR reads, TCRdb lists one record per CDR3 protein. The sample consists of 300,000 to 400,000 distinct CDR3 sequences, 18% of them appearing once. The specimen was peripheral blood mononuclear cells (PBMCs), collected at new diagnosis, from a patient treated with antithyroid drugs. These receptor sequences come from a female donor with Graves disease.

The chain employs TRBV24-1 and TRBJ2-1; TRBD1 aligns across 7 bases. J lost 0 bases, V lost 9 bases, and 7 bases had no gene match. CDR1 KGHDR and CDR2 SFDVKD come from the germline V gene. The CDR3 has 15 residues. The CDR3 DNA reads TGTGCCACCGAGGAAGGGGGCCGCTCCTACAATGAGCAGTTCTTC. Its translation is CATEEGGRSYNEQFF.

Many counts were recorded for this clonotype. This sequence joins TRBV28 and TRBJ2-5; TRBD2 aligns across 10 bases. Germline V CDR1 and CDR2: MDHEN, SYDVKM. V was pared by 6 bases and J by 1 base, with 20 bases of the junction left unmatched. The CDR3 is made up of 20 amino acids. The CDR3 nucleotides are TGTGCCAGCAGCGAAGACTACTCCCCTGCTAGCGGGGGTTGCCAAGAGACCCAGTACTTC. Translation: CASSEDYSPASGGCQETQYF.

The chain is built from TRBV9 and TRBJ2-2, with TRBD1 matching over 7 bases. Germline V gene sequence: CDR1 SGDLS, CDR2 YYNGEE. The CDR3 runs to 14 residues. Trimming took 4 bases from V and 4 from J; bases not matched to a gene: 4. This CDR3 is CASSLDRATGELFF. The CDR3 nucleotides are TGTGCCAGCAGCCTCGACAGGGCCACCGGGGAGCTGTTTTTT.

This clonotype was detected many times. The gene calls are TRBV28 and TRBJ1-1; perhaps TRBD1 as D (6 bases). Trimming removed 7 bases at V and 5 bases at J, with 20 bases between. The germline gives CDR1 MDHEN, CDR2 SYDVKM. The CDR3 is 15 residues long. The DNA for the CDR3 is TGTGCCAGCAAGGGGGTCTCTGGGGCCGAAACTGAAGCTTTCTTT. Protein product: CASKGVSGAETEAFF.

The chain uses TRBV5-1 and TRBJ2-1; possibly TRBD1 for D (6 bases). This CDR3 is 14 amino acids long. With 0 bases removed from V and 5 bases from J, the gap between germline ends came to 9 bases. Germline V gives CDR1 SGHRS, CDR2 YFSETQ. CDR3 sequence: CASSLGTANNEQFF. As DNA, the CDR3 is TGCGCCAGCAGCTTGGGGACAGCCAACAATGAGCAGTTCTTC.

This rearrangement joins TRBV12-3 or TRBV12-4 to TRBJ1-2, with D tentatively TRBD1 (5 bases). Trimming shortened V by 2 bases and J by 4 bases, and 11 bases separated the two germline ends. The CDR3 sequence is 14 residues long. DNA for the CDR3: TGTGCCAGCAGTTTACAGGGCGTCAGCTATGGCTACACCTTC. Residues: CASSLQGVSYGYTF.

This clonotype was seen at least ten times. The rearrangement uses TRBV11-2 and TRBJ2-1, with TRBD1 matching 10 bases. CDR3 length: 13 residues. The germline gives CDR1 SGHAT, CDR2 FQNNGV. Trimming took 1 base from V and 10 from J; bases not matched to a gene: 1. The CDR3 DNA reads as TGTGCCAGCAGCTTAGGGACAGGGGGGGAGCAGTTCTTC. As protein: CASSLGTGGEQFF.

V and J are TRBV7-9 and TRBJ1-1, with a weak D call TRBD1 (5 bases). CDR1 is SEHNR and CDR2 is FQNEAQ in the germline V gene (reference sequence). The CDR3 loop spans 12 amino acids. V lost 7 bases, J lost 6 bases, and 12 bases lay in between. CDR3 sequence (DNA): TGTGCCAGCAAGGCAGGGAGGGCTGAAGCTTTCTTT. It is translated as CASKAGRAEAFF.

The chain uses TRBV12-3 or TRBV12-4 and TRBJ2-1; 7 positions match TRBD1. V lost 6 bases to trimming and J lost 1 base; unmatched junction nucleotides: 9. The CDR3 spans 16 residues. The CDR3: CASRIQGSGSYNEQFF. The CDR3 DNA sequence: TGTGCCAGCAGGATACAGGGGTCGGGGTCCTACAATGAGCAGTTCTTC.

The chain has TRBV20-1 and TRBJ2-2, with TRBD2 identical over 9 bases. Losses at the gene ends were 3 bases for V and 4 bases for J; bases not matched to a gene: 6. CDR1 DFQATT and CDR2 SNEGSKA come from the germline V gene (reference sequence). This CDR3 contains 15 residues. CDR3 protein: CSARELAGGTGELFF. CDR3 DNA sequence: TGCAGTGCTAGGGAACTAGCGGGTGGCACCGGGGAGCTGTTTTTT.

The V call is TRBV9, the J call TRBJ2-7, with D possibly TRBD1 on 5 matching bases. V lost 3 bases to trimming and J lost 3 bases, with 10 bases between them. The germline V gene has CDR1 SGDLS and CDR2 YYNGEE. The CDR3 is 13 residues long. The CDR3 loop reads CASSAFDSYEQYF. The CDR3 nucleotides are TGTGCCAGCAGCGCCTTCGACAGCTACGAGCAGTACTTC.

A word on this clonotype: Since a far larger clone is one base different, this is likely a read error. V and J are TRBV11-2 and TRBJ2-1; D not certain. The J call may be in error: the DNA end matches TRBJ2-5 better. Germline CDR1 SGHAT, CDR2 FQNNGV. The length of the CDR3 is 15 residues. The CDR3 coding sequence is TGTGCCAGCAGCCGAACCCGCGACACAACCTACGACCAGTACTTC. Amino acid sequence: CASSRTRDTTYDQYF.